This T cell receptor (beta chain) was profiled in a study of blood T cell repertoires in COVID-19. Overall study: Collection of acute and convalescent COVID-19 samples took place in the United States, Italy and Spain. The analysed material was cDNA or gDNA that came from T cells, B-cell-depleted T cells, or PBMCs.

In the authors' methods: Estimates of nucleated cell counts were drawn from the amplification of reference gene primers. The data were produced by immunoSEQ multiplex PCR, yet TCRdb's version contains in-frame clones alone and is incomplete. V and J calls and clone size come straight from that table; D and trimming were deduced from the DNA. This repertoire shows 95,000 or so clones, over 75% found once; its top ten account for about 18%. From germline, CDR1 is LNHDA and CDR2 SQIVND (reference sequence). The CDR3 has 17 amino acids. After removal of 3 bases from V and 6 bases from J, the junction contained 12 bases not matched to a gene.

The chain employs TRBV19 and TRBJ2-1; 9 nucleotides align to TRBD2. The specimen was peripheral blood. This clonotype was obtained from a human donor in a cohort sampled during active COVID-19. The CDR3 loop reads CASSMTLLAGGRNEQFF. CDR3 bases: TGTGCCAGTAGTATGACCCTGTTGGCGGGGGGGCGCAATGAGCAGTTCTTC. Drawing the rest from reference TRBV19 and TRBJ2-1, the complete variable domain is DGGITQSPKYLFRKEGQNVTLSCEQNLNHDAMYWYRQDPGQGLRLIYYSQIVNDFQKGDIAEGYSVSREKKESFPLTVTSAQKNPTAFYLCASSMTLLAGGRNEQFFGPGTRLTVL.